Each of the 22 T cell receptor beta chains below was sequenced from the same sample in a study of human T cells and chemical hapten exposure. A single record per CDR3 protein comes from TCRdb applying MiXCR to the RACE reads. The sample includes about 290,000 distinct CDR3 sequences, about 7.7% of them seen just once. Time point indicated: pre-sensitization, week 0. Treatment indicated: therapeutic diphenylcyclopropenone sensitization with weekly scalp DPC. The material was whole blood, obtained in connection with sensitization to the hapten diphenylcyclopropenone (DPC). These receptors all come from a man between 18 and 29 years old with alopecia areata. Some clones in this sample may be carry-over from other donors' samples.

This clonotype appeared a few times. The rearrangement links TRBV29-1 to TRBJ2-5, with D unclear. The CDR3 is 12 residues long. Germline lookup yields CDR1 SQVTM and CDR2 ANQGSEA. Trimming cost V 5 bases and J 2 bases, with 9 bases left between them. The CDR3 spells CSVRKIQETQYF. The CDR3 DNA follows: TGCAGCGTTAGGAAGATACAAGAGACCCAGTACTTC.

The CDR3 bases are TGTGCCAGCAGAGCGGCCGGGGCCAGCTATGGCTACACCTTC. This translates into CASRAAGASYGYTF. The genes are TRBV7-2 and TRBJ1-2; D is perhaps TRBD1 (5 bases). The CDR3 is 14 residues long. With 6 bases removed from V and 4 bases from J, the gap between germline ends came to 15 bases. In germline, CDR1 is SGHTA, CDR2 FQGNSA.

This clonotype was seen many times. The chain carries TRBV7-9 and TRBJ1-4; possibly TRBD1 for D (5 bases). The germline CDR1 and CDR2 sequences are SEHNR and FQNEAQ (reference sequence). This CDR3 is 13 amino acids long. The V end lost 4 bases, the J end lost 10 bases, and 13 bases lay between the germline ends. Written as DNA, the CDR3 is TGTGCCAGCAGCTCCACAGGAGATGGAAAACTGTTTTTT. This translates into CASSSTGDGKLFF.

The chain carries TRBV12-3 or TRBV12-4 and TRBJ2-1; D gene uncertain. This CDR3 is 11 amino acids long. Trimming took 1 base from V and 9 from J, leaving 4 bases between them. The CDR3 sequence is CASSLDSEQFF. The CDR3 region has the DNA TGTGCCAGCAGTTTAGACTCTGAGCAGTTCTTC.

The genes are TRBV5-1 and TRBJ2-1, with a tentative D call TRBD1 (6 bases). The V end lost 4 bases, the J end lost 7 bases, and 9 bases lay between the germline ends. The CDR3 runs to 12 residues. Germline V CDR1 and CDR2: SGHRS, YFSETQ. The CDR3 region is CASSTTGNEQFF. The CDR3 region has the DNA TGCGCCAGCAGCACCACAGGGAATGAGCAGTTCTTC.

The gene calls are TRBV12-5 and TRBJ2-6; 8 bases are a match to TRBD1. Per the germline V gene, CDR1 is LGHNT and CDR2 is FRNRAP. Trimming removed 2 bases from V and 0 bases from J; junction bases left unmatched: 9. There are 19 residues in the CDR3. CDR3 DNA: TGTGCTAGTGGTTTGACTCCCGGGACAGGTTACTCTGGGGCCAACGTCCTGACTTTC. Protein sequence: CASGLTPGTGYSGANVLTF. Combining the CDR3 with reference TRBV12-5 and TRBJ2-6 gives the whole variable domain DARVTQTPRHKVTEMGQEVTMRCQPILGHNTVFWYRQTMMQGLELLAYFRNRAPLDDSGMPKDRFSAEMPDATLATLKIQPSEPRDSAVYFCASGLTPGTGYSGANVLTFGAGSRLTVL.

This clonotype turned up a few times. The gene calls are TRBV20-1 and TRBJ2-7; 8 nucleotides match TRBD1. The CDR3 covers 16 residues. Looked up from germline, CDR1 is DFQATT and CDR2 is SNEGSKA (reference sequence). V lost 0 bases, J lost 1 base, and 8 bases stayed unmatched. CDR3 bases: TGCAGTGCTAGAGACCCGGACAGGGAACCTTCCTACGAGCAGTACTTC. Its protein is CSARDPDREPSYEQYF.

This clonotype was observed a handful of times. V and J are TRBV7-9 and TRBJ2-4; maybe TRBD1 (7 bases). The CDR3 is made up of 15 amino acids. Trimming pared 3 bases from V and 5 bases from J, leaving 14 bases between. Germline assignment: CDR1 SEHNR and CDR2 FQNEAQ (reference sequence). CDR3 DNA: TGTGCCAGCAGCTTGAGTGCGGGACAGCAAAACATTCAGTACTTC. It encodes CASSLSAGQQNIQYF. Full variable domain (outside the CDR3, taken from reference TRBV7-9 and TRBJ2-4): DTGVSQNPRHKITKRGQNVTFRCDPISEHNRLYWYRQTLGQGPEFLTYFQNEAQLEKSRLLSDRFSAERPKGSFSTLEIQRTEQGDSAMYLCASSLSAGQQNIQYFGAGTRLSVL.

This clonotype was seen repeatedly, ten times or more. This chain connects TRBV20-1 to TRBJ2-3; no firm D call. Germline V gives CDR1 DFQATT, CDR2 SNEGSKA (reference sequence). V was shortened by 3 bases and J by 0 bases, with 10 bases between the two germline ends. The CDR3 runs to 14 residues. The CDR3 here is CSASGQVSTDTQYF. In nucleotides, the CDR3 is TGCAGTGCTAGCGGGCAGGTCAGCACAGATACGCAGTATTTT.

J is TRBJ1-1 and V is TRBV6-2 or TRBV6-3; TRBD1 matches 7 bases. V gave up 6 bases and J gave up 4 bases; unmatched junction bases: 5. This CDR3 spans 13 amino acids. Germline lookup yields CDR1 MNHEY and CDR2 SVGEGT. CDR3 amino acids: CASRTGIRTEAFF. The DNA for the CDR3 is TGTGCCAGCAGGACAGGGATACGCACTGAAGCTTTCTTT.

CDR3 amino acids: CASSFGGRGGYSNQPQHF. In nucleotides, the CDR3 is TGTGCCAGCAGTTTCGGAGGGAGAGGGGGTTATAGCAATCAGCCCCAGCATTTT. The gene calls are TRBV12-3 or TRBV12-4 and TRBJ1-5, with D maybe TRBD1 (6 bases). Trimming left V 3 bases short and J 0 bases short, with 18 bases between. The CDR3 totals 18 residues.

The chain carries TRBV7-8 and TRBJ2-1, with D possibly being TRBD2 (6 bases). CDR3 length equals 17 residues. CDR1 is SGHVS and CDR2 is FQNEAQ in the germline V gene. Trimming stripped 0 bases from V and 0 bases from J, with 12 bases between. CDR3 in amino acids: CASSLARRGSSYNEQFF. The CDR3 DNA reads as TGTGCCAGCAGCTTAGCGAGGAGGGGAAGCTCCTACAATGAGCAGTTCTTC.

This clonotype was seen only a few times. The V gene is TRBV4-3, the J gene TRBJ2-1; TRBD2 matches 7 bases. The germline CDR1 and CDR2 sequences are LGHNA and YSLEER. The CDR3 loop spans 15 amino acids. The V segment lost 0 bases and the J segment 5 bases; nucleotides outside the gene matches: 4. The CDR3 nucleotides read TGCGCCAGCAGCCAAGATACGGGGGGTCACAATGAGCAGTTCTTC. This codes for CASSQDTGGHNEQFF.

CDR3 coding DNA: TGTGCCAGCAGTGGGGACGCTGGAAACACCATATATTTT. Translated: CASSGDAGNTIYF. V and J are TRBV2 and TRBJ1-3; tentatively, D is TRBD1 (5 bases). The germline V gene has CDR1 SNHLY and CDR2 FYNNEI. The CDR3 is 13 residues long. The ends were cut back, 4 bases at V and 2 bases at J, with 6 bases in the middle.

This clonotype has at least ten counts. The chain uses TRBV3-1 and TRBJ1-6; TRBD1 might be the D (6 bases). Germline assignment: CDR1 LGHDT and CDR2 YNNKEL (reference sequence). V was cut by 0 bases and J by 10 bases, with 10 bases left in between. The CDR3 loop spans 14 amino acids. The CDR3 loop is CASSQEGGLSPLHF. The DNA for the CDR3 is TGTGCCAGCAGCCAAGAAGGGGGGCTGTCACCCCTCCACTTT.

This clonotype was recorded many times. J is TRBJ1-1 and V is TRBV7-8; D unclear. The V end lost 5 bases, the J end lost 4 bases, and 17 bases lay between the germline ends. Germline V lookup: CDR1 SGHVS, CDR2 FQNEAQ. The length of the CDR3 is 15 residues. The CDR3: CASSEQPSPGTEAFF. The CDR3 DNA follows: TGTGCCAGCAGCGAGCAGCCTTCTCCCGGCACTGAAGCTTTCTTT.

This clonotype was recorded many times. The chain links TRBV20-1 to TRBJ1-2, with unresolved D. The CDR3 is 13 amino acids. Looked up from germline, CDR1 is DFQATT and CDR2 is SNEGSKA (reference sequence). V lost 0 bases and J lost 6, with 11 bases in between. The CDR3 DNA sequence: TGCAGTGCTAGAGAAGACTTTACGGATGGCTACACCTTC. Translation: CSAREDFTDGYTF.

This sequence joins TRBV28 and TRBJ1-6; maybe TRBD1 (5 bases). The CDR3 loop spans 15 amino acids. The germline V gene has CDR1 MDHEN and CDR2 SYDVKM. Trimming stripped 6 bases from V and 7 bases from J, with 16 bases between. The CDR3 here is CASRPWGGVNSPLHF. In DNA, the CDR3 is TGTGCCAGCAGACCGTGGGGCGGGGTGAATTCACCCCTCCACTTT. Looking up the rest from reference TRBV28 and TRBJ1-6 gives the full variable domain: DVKVTQSSRYLVKRTGEKVFLECVQDMDHENMFWYRQDPGLGLRLIYFSYDVKMKEKGDIPEGYSVSREKKERFSLILESASTNQTSMYLCASRPWGGVNSPLHFGNGTRLTVT.

This clonotype was seen more than once but under ten times. The chain couples TRBV10-3 to TRBJ2-7; tentatively, D is TRBD2 (5 bases). CDR3 length equals 16 residues. From germline, CDR1 is ENHRY and CDR2 SYGVKD. V lost 2 bases to trimming and J lost 2 bases, with 16 bases between them. This CDR3 is CAISEPSALAPYEQYF. The DNA of the CDR3 is TGTGCCATCAGTGAGCCCTCAGCGCTAGCACCCTACGAGCAGTACTTC.

In this sample, this clonotype turned up a few times. J is TRBJ1-4 and V is TRBV19; D is unresolved. The CDR3 is 15 residues long. Trimming shortened V by 4 bases and J by 0 bases, and 9 bases separated the two germline ends. Germline V gives CDR1 LNHDA, CDR2 SQIVND (reference sequence). The CDR3: CASSRQSATNEKLFF. The CDR3 DNA is TGTGCCAGTAGTAGGCAGTCCGCAACTAATGAAAAACTGTTTTTT.

The chain links TRBV3-1 to TRBJ2-2; D is possibly TRBD1 (6 bases). Germline-derived CDR1 and CDR2 are LGHDT and YNNKEL (reference sequence). The CDR3 spans 16 residues. Trimming removed 2 bases from V and 3 bases from J, with 13 bases in between. CDR3 nucleotide sequence: TGTGCCAGCAGCCAAACGGGACATGCCGACACCGGGGAGCTGTTTTTT. It encodes CASSQTGHADTGELFF.

This clonotype was detected many times. The chain employs TRBV29-1 and TRBJ1-2, with 7 bases that match TRBD1. In germline, CDR1 is SQVTM, CDR2 ANQGSEA. The CDR3 consists of 13 residues. V shed 3 bases, J shed 3 bases, and the junction held 4 bases outside the gene matches. The CDR3 sequence: CSVEWDSDYGYTF. The CDR3 DNA reads as TGCAGCGTTGAGTGGGACAGCGACTATGGCTACACCTTC.